A single sample is the source of the 8 T cell receptor beta chains below, sequenced in a study of blood T cell repertoires in COVID-19 (dated by TCRdb to about 2020). Receptors were amplified or captured by the immunoSEQ multiplex PCR assay. TCRdb carries this immuneACCESS record with in-frame sequences only. Its versions omit some clonotypes, under half of them owing to an unresolved V gene in the studies checked, with the rest unexplained. The sample profile shows more than 95,000 clones; about 88% of them were found once. Over 1% of the sample lies in the top ten. The material sequenced was peripheral blood. The source of these receptors is a woman aged 80 or over with acute or convalescent COVID-19.

The chain carries TRBV6-2 or TRBV6-3 and TRBJ1-6; TRBD1 agrees at 8 bases. The CDR3 sequence is 15 residues long. The junction had 4 bases not matched to a gene; V was cut back by 6 bases and J by 3 bases. CDR1 MNHEY and CDR2 SVGEGT come from the germline V gene. CDR3 coding DNA: TGTGCCAGCAGCGGGACAGGTTTCTATAATTCACCCCTCCACTTT. Its translation is CASSGTGFYNSPLHF.

The chain has TRBV12-5 and TRBJ2-2, with 8 bases that match TRBD2. Germline V gene sequence: CDR1 LGHNT, CDR2 FRNRAP. The CDR3 spans 17 residues. V was pared by 0 bases and J by 5 bases, with 8 bases of the junction left unmatched. The CDR3 reads CASGLVQGSGATGELFF. The CDR3 DNA follows: TGTGCTAGTGGTTTGGTACAGGGTAGCGGGGCTACCGGGGAGCTGTTTTTT.

The chain has TRBV7-3 and TRBJ2-1, with D tentatively TRBD2 (6 bases). The CDR3 loop spans 16 amino acids. Trimming shortened V by 5 bases and J by 8 bases, and 22 bases separated the two germline ends. Germline V gene data show CDR1 as SGHTA and CDR2 as FQGTGA. CDR3 sequence (DNA): TGTGCCAGCAGCCCCCAGACTAGTTGGTTCGCGGATGAGCAGTTCTTC. Protein product: CASSPQTSWFADEQFF. Filled out from reference TRBV7-3 and TRBJ2-1, the complete variable domain reads GAGVSQTPSNKVTEKGKYVELRCDPISGHTALYWYRQSLGQGPEFLIYFQGTGAADDSGLPNDRFFAVRPEGSVSTLKIQRTERGDSAVYLCASSPQTSWFADEQFFGPGTRLTVL.

The gene calls are TRBV25-1 and TRBJ1-5; 11 bases align to TRBD1. Germline V CDR1 and CDR2: MGHDK, SYGVNS. After removal of 4 bases from V and 10 bases from J, the junction contained 6 bases not matched to a gene. This CDR3 comprises 14 residues. The CDR3: CASSGGQGAYPQHF. CDR3 sequence (DNA): TGTGCCAGCAGTGGCGGACAGGGGGCTTATCCCCAGCATTTT.

V is TRBV28 and J is TRBJ2-3; 8 bases fit TRBD1. Germline lookup yields CDR1 MDHEN and CDR2 SYDVKM. Germline trimming cut 2 bases from V and 0 bases from J; bases unmatched to any gene: 10. This CDR3 has 18 amino acids. CDR3 sequence reads: CASSLNVGTGASTDTQYF. CDR3 coding DNA: TGTGCCAGCAGTTTAAATGTGGGGACAGGAGCTAGCACAGATACGCAGTATTTT.

The chain joins TRBV6-2 or TRBV6-3 to TRBJ1-4, with 10 nucleotides matching TRBD1. Germline V gene sequence: CDR1 MNHEY, CDR2 SVGEGT. J was trimmed by 3 bases and V by 6 bases; bases with no gene match: 7. The CDR3 runs to 16 residues. CDR3 nucleotide sequence: TGTGCCAGCAGCCTTGGACAGGGGGTATCTAATGAAAAACTGTTTTTT. Translating it yields CASSLGQGVSNEKLFF.

The chain couples TRBV3-1 (or the pseudogene TRBV3-2) to TRBJ2-3; 7 positions match TRBD1. Germline loops: CDR1 LGHDT, CDR2 YNNKEL (reference sequence). Losses at the gene ends were 1 base for V and 11 bases for J; bases not matched to a gene: 9. The CDR3 totals 14 residues. For the CDR3, the DNA is TGTGCCAGCAGCCAAGTATCCGCGGACAGGAAGCAGTATTTT. As protein: CASSQVSADRKQYF.

This rearrangement joins TRBV29-1 to TRBJ2-7; TRBD1 aligns across 7 bases. Germline V gives CDR1 SQVTM, CDR2 ANQGSEA. This CDR3 comprises 14 residues. Trimming at V came to 5 bases and at J to 2 bases, leaving 9 bases not matched to a gene. CDR3 residues: CSVLNQGQAYEQYF. The CDR3 DNA follows: TGCAGCGTTCTAAACCAAGGACAGGCCTACGAGCAGTACTTC.